The 9 T cell receptor beta chains presented below share a single source sample, sequenced in a study of T cell responses to AZD1222 COVID-19 vaccine. The repertoire was sequenced with immunoSEQ multiplex PCR; TCRdb's copy has only in-frame clones and lacks some. The repertoire holds under 150,000 clones, with around 91% as singletons. The specimen comprised peripheral blood, sampled on day 0 of AZD1222 vaccination. These receptors came from an adult in good health.

The genes are TRBV7-6 and TRBJ2-3; maybe TRBD2 (5 bases). The germline CDR1 and CDR2 sequences are SGHVS and FNYEAQ. Trimming shortened V by 2 bases and J by 4 bases, and 10 bases separated the two germline ends. CDR3 length: 14 amino acids. The CDR3 coding sequence is TGTGCCAGCAGCTTAAGAGGGTTGGCAGATACGCAGTATTTT. Its translation is CASSLRGLADTQYF.

The rearrangement joins TRBV12-5 to TRBJ2-3, with D possibly TRBD2 on 5 matching bases. The CDR3 runs to 15 residues. Trimming left V 4 bases short and J 4 bases short, with 15 bases between. Germline-derived CDR1 and CDR2 are LGHNT and FRNRAP. CDR3 nucleotides: TGTGCTAGTGGTTCCAATTGGATGAGGGCAGATACGCAGTATTTT. The encoded protein is CASGSNWMRADTQYF.

Concerning this clone itself: The junction shows a germline mismatch at one end, possibly a read error. The chain has TRBV28 and TRBJ1-6; D remains unclear. This CDR3 is 12 amino acids long. Looked up from germline, CDR1 is MDHEN and CDR2 is SYDVKM. The CDR3 DNA reads as TGTGCCAGCAGTTCTAGGACGGCCAAATCTTACTTT. This sequence encodes CASSSRTAKSYF.

J is TRBJ2-7 and V is TRBV5-6, with 12 bases aligning to TRBD2. The V and J ends lost 4 bases and 4 bases, in that order; junction bases with no gene match: 3. The CDR3 spans 14 residues. Germline V gene sequence: CDR1 SGHDT, CDR2 YYEEEE. The CDR3 nucleotides read TGTGCCAGCAGCATCCTAGCGGGAGGGTACGAGCAGTACTTC. Encoded protein: CASSILAGGYEQYF.

The CDR3 DNA sequence: TGTGCCAGCAGCTTGTCGGTAGCGGGAGCTAGGGAGCAGTACTTC. Translated: CASSLSVAGAREQYF. This rearrangement joins TRBV5-6 to TRBJ2-7, with TRBD2 identical over 9 bases. CDR1 SGHDT and CDR2 YYEEEE come from the germline V gene. After removal of 1 base from V and 7 bases from J, the junction contained 9 bases not matched to a gene. The CDR3 contains 15 residues.

J is TRBJ2-1 and V is TRBV7-3; 10 nucleotides match TRBD2. The CDR3 extends over 15 amino acids. The germline gives CDR1 SGHTA, CDR2 FQGTGA. Trimming took 4 bases from V and 4 from J; bases not matched to a gene: 4. The CDR3 protein is CASSSTSGKYNEQFF. The CDR3 DNA reads as TGTGCCAGCAGCTCCACTAGCGGGAAGTACAATGAGCAGTTCTTC.

This chain joins TRBV9 and TRBJ2-2, with 8 positions matching TRBD2. With 4 bases clipped from V and 8 bases from J, the junction kept 10 bases outside the gene matches. Germline CDR1 SGDLS, CDR2 YYNGEE. CDR3 size: 15 residues. Written as DNA, the CDR3 is TGTGCCAGCAGCTTCCCTGCGGGGGGAGGTGGGGAGCTGTTTTTT. It yields the protein CASSFPAGGGGELFF. Supplemented by reference TRBV9 and TRBJ2-2, the full variable domain reads DSGVTQTPKHLITATGQRVTLRCSPRSGDLSVYWYQQSLDQGLQFLIQYYNGEERAKGNILERFSAQQFPDLHSELNLSSLELGDSALYFCASSFPAGGGGELFFGEGSRLTVL.

The rearrangement links TRBV7-6 to TRBJ1-2, with D unclear. The CDR3 spans 13 residues. V lost 2 bases and J lost 5, with 9 bases in between. Looked up from germline, CDR1 is SGHVS and CDR2 is FNYEAQ. CDR3 in DNA: TGTGCCAGCAGCTTATCACCAGATTATGGCTACACCTTC. It encodes CASSLSPDYGYTF. Looking up the rest from reference TRBV7-6 and TRBJ1-2 gives the full variable domain: GAGVSQSPRYKVTKRGQDVALRCDPISGHVSLYWYRQALGQGPEFLTYFNYEAQQDKSGLPNDRFSAERPEGSISTLTIQRTEQRDSAMYRCASSLSPDYGYTFGSGTRLTVV.

The J gene is TRBJ1-3, the V gene TRBV5-1; weak D call: TRBD1 (5 bases). Trimming pared 0 bases from V and 0 bases from J, leaving 7 bases between. This CDR3 comprises 15 residues. The V gene's germline CDR1 is SGHRS and CDR2 YFSETQ. CDR3 nucleotides: TGCGCCAGCAGCTTGGCCGGGGGCTCTGGAAACACCATATATTTT. Translating it yields CASSLAGGSGNTIYF.